This TCR beta chain was observed in a study of T cell responses to AZD1222 COVID-19 vaccine. TCRdb's table, derived via immunoSEQ multiplex PCR, lists solely in-frame clones and lacks some. The sample shows roughly 100,000 clones, 80% to 90% of them seen only once. Trimming removed 4 bases from V and 14 bases from J, with 5 bases in between. The CDR3 spans 8 residues. The input for sequencing was peripheral blood, taken on day 0 of AZD1222 vaccination. This clonotype was sampled from an adult in good health. The rearrangement joins TRBV23-1 to TRBJ1-1, with TRBD1 as a possible D gene (5 bases). TRBV23-1 is known as an ORF, though its function is uncertain. DNA for the CDR3: TGCGCCAGCAGTCGGGACTTCTTT. It is translated as CASSRDFF.